Listed here are 7 T cell receptor beta chains from one sample, sequenced in a study of control samples from healthy donors and cancer patients. Some clones are missing from TCRdb's copy, which holds only in-frame ones; the method was immunoSEQ multiplex PCR. This sample yields more than 100,000 clones, of which approximately 90% are seen a single time; 8.6% belongs to the top ten. Sequencing was performed on blood. These receptors all stem from a man aged 18 to 29 in good health.

The chain's CDR3 is CASVLDTVNTEAFF. CDR3 DNA sequence: TGTGCTAGTGTTCTAGACACGGTGAACACTGAAGCTTTCTTT. The genes are TRBV12-5 and TRBJ1-1; D gene unclear. The V gene's germline CDR1 is LGHNT and CDR2 FRNRAP. Trimming cost V 7 bases and J 0 bases, with 12 bases left between them. The CDR3 contains 14 residues.

The V and J genes are TRBV30 and TRBJ1-5, with D possibly being TRBD1 (5 bases). The CDR3 contains 13 residues. V was trimmed by 4 bases and J by 4 bases, leaving 11 bases between them. Germline CDR1 and CDR2: GTSNPN and SVGIG (reference sequence). In DNA form, the CDR3 reads TGTGCCTGGAAGGCAGGACAAAATCAGCCCCAGCATTTT. It codes for CAWKAGQNQPQHF.

V and J are TRBV13 and TRBJ1-3; D not resolved. V lost 3 bases and J 0 bases, leaving 9 bases between the germline ends. From germline, CDR1 is PRHDT and CDR2 FYEKMQ (reference sequence). This CDR3 contains 15 residues. CDR3 sequence: CASSLVGDSGNTIYF. In DNA, the CDR3 is TGTGCCAGCAGCTTGGTCGGAGACTCTGGAAACACCATATATTTT.

The chain couples TRBV5-1 to TRBJ2-1, with no clear D. The CDR3 loop spans 14 amino acids. V dropped 5 bases and J dropped 0 bases, with 9 bases sitting between them. Germline-derived CDR1 and CDR2 are SGHRS and YFSETQ. CDR3: CASSFKSSYNEQFF. In DNA, the CDR3 is TGCGCCAGCAGTTTCAAGAGCTCCTACAATGAGCAGTTCTTC.

The genes are TRBV7-2 and TRBJ1-1; D is unclear. Germline-derived CDR1 and CDR2 are SGHTA and FQGNSA. The CDR3 covers 12 residues. Trimming cost V 7 bases and J 1 base, with 7 bases left between them. The CDR3 DNA sequence: TGTGCCAGCAACCGTCCGAACACTGAAGCTTTCTTT. It is translated as CASNRPNTEAFF.

The J gene is TRBJ2-7, the V gene TRBV7-8; the match to TRBD1 covers 7 bases. J gave up 7 bases and V 6 bases, and 12 bases lay outside the gene matches. CDR1 and CDR2 (germline): SGHVS, FQNEAQ. This CDR3 region has 14 residues. CDR3 protein: CASSHSTGSSEQYF. The CDR3 region has the DNA TGTGCCAGCAGTCATTCGACAGGGTCGAGTGAGCAGTACTTC.

To note about this clone: The sample has other DNA sequences that encode this CDR3 too. The chain links TRBV5-1 to TRBJ1-2, with D possibly being TRBD1 (6 bases). Per germline, CDR1 SGHRS and CDR2 YFSETQ. There are 13 residues in the CDR3. The germline V and J ends were trimmed by 1 base and 8 bases, with 12 bases remaining between them. The DNA of the CDR3 is TGCGCCAGCAGCTTGTACGGGGGGCGGGGCTACACCTTC. Translating it yields CASSLYGGRGYTF.